The rows below give T cell receptor beta chains drawn from one sample of a study of T cells in Graves' hyperthyroidism and ophthalmopathy. TCRdb reprocessed the multiplex PCR reads via MiXCR and lists one record per CDR3 protein. This sample has around 720,000 distinct CDR3 sequences, with over 35% found just once. The sample comprised blood. Source of these receptors: a woman in her thirties or forties with Graves' hyperthyroidism. Each CDR3 is given with its conserved first and last residue. D genes are given only for firm matches. Size tells how often a clone was seen (once, few, many) or the class of an expanded clone, and some rows leave it out.

clone size: many; D gene: TRBD2; V gene: TRBV15; J gene: TRBJ2-7; CDR3 protein: CATRTTSGSYEQYF; CDR3 DNA: TGTGCCACCAGGACGACTAGCGGGAGTTACGAGCAGTACTTC
clone size: -; D gene: TRBD2; V gene: TRBV10-3; J gene: TRBJ2-7; CDR3 protein: CASSPAGTSGYYEQYF; CDR3 DNA: TGTGCCAGCTCACCGGCCGGGACTAGCGGGTACTACGAGCAGTACTTC
clone size: once; D gene: -; V gene: TRBV7-9; J gene: TRBJ1-2; CDR3 protein: CASSQDQATEYGYTF; CDR3 DNA: TGCGCCAGCAGCCAAGATCAAGCGACAGAATATGGCTACACCTTC
clone size: -; D gene: TRBD1; V gene: TRBV5-1; J gene: TRBJ2-6; CDR3 protein: CASSFLGQGSGANVLTF; CDR3 DNA: TGCGCCAGCAGCTTCTTAGGACAGGGTTCTGGGGCCAACGTCCTGACTTTC
clone size: -; D gene: -; V gene: TRBV2; J gene: TRBJ1-1; CDR3 protein: CASSSLRAADAFF; CDR3 DNA: TGTGCCAGCAGTTCCCTCCGGGCAGCCGACGCTTTCTTT
clone size: many; D gene: TRBD1; V gene: TRBV2; J gene: TRBJ1-5; CDR3 protein: CASGRGLAMGPQHF; CDR3 DNA: TGTGCCTCCGGCAGGGGGTTAGCGATGGGGCCCCAGCATTTT
clone size: many; D gene: -; V gene: TRBV4-3; J gene: TRBJ1-6; CDR3 protein: CASSQDGMSSYNSPLHF; CDR3 DNA: TGCGCCAGCAGCCAAGATGGGATGAGCTCCTATAATTCACCCCTCCACTTT
clone size: -; D gene: -; V gene: TRBV5-1; J gene: TRBJ1-2; CDR3 protein: CASSLYGVDIYGYTF; CDR3 DNA: TGCGCCAGCAGCTTATACGGGGTGGACATCTATGGCTACACCTTC
clone size: -; D gene: -; V gene: TRBV4-2; J gene: TRBJ1-6; CDR3 protein: CASSGLGENSPLHF; CDR3 DNA: TGTGCCAGCAGTGGGCTGGGTGAAAATTCACCCCTCCACTTT
clone size: few; D gene: -; V gene: TRBV7-9; J gene: TRBJ1-3; CDR3 protein: CASSFQGGPGNTIYF; CDR3 DNA: TGTGCCAGCAGCTTCCAAGGCGGGCCTGGAAACACCATATATTTT
clone size: -; D gene: -; V gene: TRBV7-9; J gene: TRBJ1-4; CDR3 protein: CASSLGLTGGEDEVVEKLFF; CDR3 DNA: TGTGCCAGCAGCTTAGGACTGACGGGGGGCGAGGACGAAGTTGTTGAAAAACTGTTTTTT
clone size: -; D gene: -; V gene: TRBV13; J gene: TRBJ1-4; CDR3 protein: CAGSGGRATNEKLFF; CDR3 DNA: TGTGCCGGCAGCGGGGGCCGTGCAACTAATGAAAAACTGTTTTTT
clone size: many; D gene: -; V gene: TRBV12-3/TRBV12-4; J gene: TRBJ1-2; CDR3 protein: CASSIRTDSYGYTF; CDR3 DNA: TGTGCCAGCAGTATTAGGACGGACTCCTATGGCTACACCTTC
clone size: -; D gene: -; V gene: TRBV6-5; J gene: TRBJ1-2; CDR3 protein: CASSYSYGSYGYTF; CDR3 DNA: TGTGCCAGCAGTTACTCGTACGGATCCTATGGCTACACCTTC
clone size: few; D gene: -; V gene: TRBV7-8; J gene: TRBJ1-5; CDR3 protein: CASSIDSSWREPQHF; CDR3 DNA: TGTGCCAGCAGCATAGACAGCTCCTGGAGGGAGCCCCAGCATTTT
clone size: -; D gene: -; V gene: TRBV5-6; J gene: TRBJ2-2; CDR3 protein: CASSLYGGGTGELFF; CDR3 DNA: TGTGCCAGCAGCCTCTATGGAGGGGGCACCGGGGAGCTGTTTTTT
clone size: few; D gene: TRBD2; V gene: TRBV7-2; J gene: TRBJ2-5; CDR3 protein: CASSVSGGTQYF; CDR3 DNA: TGTGCCAGCAGCGTTAGCGGGGGGACCCAGTACTTC
clone size: few; D gene: -; V gene: TRBV20-1; J gene: TRBJ2-7; CDR3 protein: CSARDSETIPNEQYF; CDR3 DNA: TGCAGTGCTAGAGATTCCGAGACCATCCCTAACGAGCAGTACTTC
clone size: few; D gene: -; V gene: TRBV29-1; J gene: TRBJ2-7; CDR3 protein: CSVEGGTPYEQYF; CDR3 DNA: TGCAGCGTGGAGGGGGGGACCCCCTACGAGCAGTACTTC
clone size: -; D gene: TRBD1; V gene: TRBV7-2; J gene: TRBJ1-3; CDR3 protein: CASSPNALTGAAGNTIYF; CDR3 DNA: TGTGCCAGCAGCCCGAACGCTCTGACAGGGGCGGCTGGAAACACCATATATTTT
clone size: few; D gene: -; V gene: TRBV20-1; J gene: TRBJ1-1; CDR3 protein: CSARDWGAREAFF; CDR3 DNA: TGCAGTGCTAGAGATTGGGGGGCGCGTGAAGCTTTCTTT